Sequencing of this TCR beta chain was carried out in a study of T cell responses to AZD1222 COVID-19 vaccine. Points from the study as a whole: Only a handful of people who got AZD1222 tested seropositive at baseline. Sampling that yielded the repertoires occurred only after the peak T cell response. Donors were mostly white British, more females; clonal diversity possibly underestimated.

On this clone itself: Its antigen is unidentified.

The method was immunoSEQ multiplex PCR; TCRdb's version includes in-frame clones alone and lacks a portion of them. In the table there are 150,000 to 250,000 clones, approximately 90% of which are singletons. The source of this sequence is an adult who received the AZD1222 COVID-19 vaccine. Source: peripheral blood, taken 28 days after the second AZD1222 dose.

CDR3 bases: TGCGCCAGCAGCGCCGAGACAGGGGAGCAGCCCCAGCATTTT. Amino acid sequence: CASSAETGEQPQHF. The chain links TRBV5-1 to TRBJ1-5, with 8 bases lining up with TRBD1. V shed 4 bases and J 7 bases; nucleotides not matched to a gene: 7. Germline V gives CDR1 SGHRS, CDR2 YFSETQ. This CDR3 comprises 14 residues.